This T cell receptor beta chain was sequenced during a study of T cells in Graves' hyperthyroidism and ophthalmopathy. This clonotype was counted at least ten times. Its antigen is currently unknown. Germline-derived CDR1 and CDR2 are DFQATT and SNEGSKA (reference sequence). V trimming: 0 bases; J trimming: 4 bases; junction bases outside the gene matches: 5. The CDR3 consists of 15 residues. Researchers amplified the TCR beta CDR3 regions from RNA transcripts. Researchers ran a first-round RT-PCR on the TCR CDR3 using the HTBI primer set. One entry per CDR3 protein results from TCRdb running MiXCR on the multiplex PCR reads. Here the sample spans about 740,000 distinct CDR3 sequences, approximately 14% being singletons. Regarding the study as a whole: Most thyroid-expanded clonotypes above 0.001 were also found in blood.

Each diagnosis drew on symptoms, thyroxine, TRAb, thyroid ultrasound and orbital computed tomography findings. The sequenced material came from blood. The chain recombines TRBV20-1 with TRBJ2-1; 8 bases are a match to TRBD2. The receptor's source is a woman between 18 and 30 years old with Graves' hyperthyroidism. The CDR3 here is CSAREGSGVYNEQFF. CDR3 nucleotides: TGCAGTGCTAGAGAAGGTAGCGGGGTATACAATGAGCAGTTCTTC.